The 32 T cell receptor beta chains below were found in one sample sequenced in a study of T cell responses to AZD1222 COVID-19 vaccine (dated by TCRdb to about 2021). The sample's time point label is to be understood as: baseline before first vaccination. Library method: the immunoSEQ multiplex PCR assay. TCRdb's version of the immuneACCESS table is confined to in-frame rearrangements and falls short of the full clone set. An unresolved V gene accounts for under half of the shortfall where checked; the remainder is of unknown origin. Present in this sample are around 99,000 clones, about 85% of which were seen just once. Approximately 4.3% of the sample is in the top ten clones. The specimen was peripheral blood, collected on day 0 of AZD1222 vaccination. These TCRs come from an adult in good health.

The chain is built from TRBV7-3 and TRBJ1-2, with TRBD1 identical over 7 bases. CDR1 is SGHTA, CDR2 FQGTGA, per germline. The CDR3 length is 15 residues. The V segment lost 5 bases and the J segment 3 bases; nucleotides outside the gene matches: 9. The CDR3 nucleotides read TGTGCCAGCAGCCCCACCCCCACAGGGGACTATGGCTACACCTTC. This codes for CASSPTPTGDYGYTF.

The rearrangement links TRBV19 to TRBJ1-2, with 8 positions matching TRBD1. Germline CDR1 is LNHDA and CDR2 is SQIVND (reference sequence). There are 16 residues in the CDR3. Trimming at V came to 2 bases and at J to 5 bases, leaving 10 bases not matched to a gene. CDR3 coding DNA: TGTGCCAGTAGTATACTCAGGACAGGGCACGGATATGGCTACACCTTC. Amino acid sequence: CASSILRTGHGYGYTF.

The chain employs TRBV20-1 and TRBJ1-1; D gene unclear. The CDR3 runs to 9 residues. The V gene's germline CDR1 is DFQATT and CDR2 SNEGSKA (reference sequence). V was pared by 5 bases and J by 7 bases, with 5 bases between. The DNA of the CDR3 is TGCAGTGCTGGGGTTGAAGCTTTCTTT. It codes for CSAGVEAFF.

V and J are TRBV7-6 and TRBJ1-2, with D perhaps TRBD1 (5 bases). V dropped 4 bases and J dropped 4 bases, with 10 bases sitting between them. The germline CDR1 and CDR2 sequences are SGHVS and FNYEAQ. There are 13 residues in the CDR3. CDR3 residues: CASSSLGTYGYTF. CDR3 DNA sequence: TGTGCCAGCAGCTCCTTGGGGACCTATGGCTACACCTTC.

The CDR3 sequence is CASSQDGTSGTDTQYF. The CDR3 DNA follows: TGCGCCAGCAGCCAAGACGGGACTAGCGGCACAGATACGCAGTATTTT. This sequence joins TRBV4-3 and TRBJ2-3; 10 bases align to TRBD2. Germline V CDR1 and CDR2: LGHNA, YSLEER. The CDR3 runs 16 residues. V shed 0 bases, J shed 1 base, and the junction held 1 base outside the gene matches.

This chain joins TRBV19 and TRBJ2-6, with TRBD1 matching over 7 bases. V was clipped by 7 bases and J by 1 base; unmatched bases: 4. This CDR3 spans 15 amino acids. Germline CDR1 reads LNHDA; CDR2 reads SQIVND (reference sequence). For the CDR3, the DNA is TGTGCCAGTAAATCGGACAGGTCTGGGGCCAACGTCCTGACTTTC. Protein sequence: CASKSDRSGANVLTF.

The genes are TRBV5-1 and TRBJ1-6; the D is unclear. Looked up from germline, CDR1 is SGHRS and CDR2 is YFSETQ. Trimming took off 0 bases at V and 10 bases at J, with 11 bases between the two ends. The CDR3 spans 14 residues. The CDR3 DNA reads TGCGCCAGCAGCTTGGGTGGGGATCCATCACCCCTCCACTTT. It encodes CASSLGGDPSPLHF.

J is TRBJ1-6 and V is TRBV10-3, with D perhaps TRBD1 (6 bases). Germline CDR1 ENHRY, CDR2 SYGVKD. This CDR3 comprises 15 residues. Trimming pared 7 bases from V and 7 bases from J, leaving 17 bases between. The CDR3 DNA follows: TGTGCCATCAAACCGGCACCAGGGGAAAATTCACCCCTCCACTTT. This codes for CAIKPAPGENSPLHF.

This clone was seen a single time. This chain joins TRBV13 and TRBJ2-1, with a tentative D call TRBD2 (6 bases). CDR3 length: 13 residues. Germline CDR1 is PRHDT and CDR2 is FYEKMQ (reference sequence). V lost 3 bases, J lost 6 bases, and 9 bases lay in between. The CDR3 sequence is CASSFREPNEQFF. The CDR3, as DNA: TGTGCCAGCAGCTTCCGGGAGCCCAATGAGCAGTTCTTC. Variable domain in full (rest from reference TRBV13 and TRBJ2-1): AAGVIQSPRHLIKEKRETATLKCYPIPRHDTVYWYQQGPGQDPQFLISFYEKMQSDKGSIPDRFSAQQFSDYHSELNMSSLELGDSALYFCASSFREPNEQFFGPGTRLTVL.

This clone was seen only a few times. This rearrangement joins TRBV19 to TRBJ1-4; TRBD1 matches 9 bases. The germline gives CDR1 LNHDA, CDR2 SQIVND (reference sequence). This CDR3 contains 15 residues. Trimming cost V 10 bases and J 7 bases; bases outside gene matches: 13. CDR3 DNA sequence: TGTGCCACCTCCTGGGGAAAGGACAGGGGTGAAAAACTGTTTTTT. Translation gives CATSWGKDRGEKLFF.

The chain joins TRBV5-6 to TRBJ1-2, with D uncertain. The V end lost 0 bases, the J end lost 5 bases, and 5 bases lay between the germline ends. Germline CDR1 SGHDT, CDR2 YYEEEE. The CDR3 is 12 residues long. The CDR3: CASSLASYGYTF. The CDR3 bases are TGTGCCAGCAGCTTGGCCAGTTATGGCTACACCTTC. Full variable domain (remainder filled in from reference TRBV5-6 and TRBJ1-2): DAGVTQSPTHLIKTRGQQVTLRCSPKSGHDTVSWYQQALGQGPQFIFQYYEEEERQRGNFPDRFSGHQFPNYSSELNVNALLLGDSALYLCASSLASYGYTFGSGTRLTVV.

This chain joins TRBV7-2 and TRBJ1-2, with D unclear. Germline V gene sequence: CDR1 SGHTA, CDR2 FQGNSA. The CDR3 is 13 residues long. V lost 4 bases and J 7 bases, leaving 13 bases between the germline ends. The CDR3 spells CASSSRGVSGYTF. The CDR3 DNA reads TGTGCCAGCAGCTCCCGGGGAGTAAGTGGCTACACCTTC.

The CDR3 nucleotides read TGTGCCAGCATCCCGGGACAGACCTATGGCTACACCTTC. Translating gives CASIPGQTYGYTF. The chain uses TRBV2 and TRBJ1-2; 7 nucleotides align to TRBD1. CDR3 length: 13 amino acids. The V and J ends lost 7 bases and 4 bases, in that order; junction bases with no gene match: 6. Germline V gene data show CDR1 as SNHLY and CDR2 as FYNNEI.

The V and J genes are TRBV5-1 and TRBJ1-6; D is undetermined. The germline gives CDR1 SGHRS, CDR2 YFSETQ. Trimming left V 3 bases short and J 3 bases short, with 7 bases between. The CDR3 is 14 amino acids. The chain's CDR3 is CASSSEYYNSPLHF. DNA of the CDR3: TGCGCCAGCAGCTCCGAGTACTATAATTCACCCCTCCACTTT.

DNA for the CDR3: TGTGCCAGCAGCTCTAAAACGGACAGAATTAACTATGGCTACACCTTC. Its protein is CASSSKTDRINYGYTF. The gene calls are TRBV5-4 and TRBJ1-2; maybe TRBD1 (6 bases). From germline, CDR1 is SGHNT and CDR2 YYREEE (reference sequence). The CDR3 has 16 residues. Trimming removed 3 bases at V and 1 base at J, with 16 bases between.

V and J are TRBV24-1 and TRBJ1-5, with a weak D call TRBD1 (5 bases). Trimming shortened V by 9 bases and J by 1 base, and 12 bases separated the two germline ends. Germline V lookup: CDR1 KGHDR, CDR2 SFDVKD. The CDR3 is 14 residues long. The CDR3 here is CATGRDRSNQPQHF. As DNA, the CDR3 is TGTGCCACCGGACGGGACCGAAGCAATCAGCCCCAGCATTTT.

This clone showed up just once. The V gene is TRBV7-2, the J gene TRBJ1-6; no firm D call. With 0 bases removed from V and 0 bases from J, the gap between germline ends came to 9 bases. Germline V gene sequence: CDR1 SGHTA, CDR2 FQGNSA. This CDR3 has 17 amino acids. In DNA, the CDR3 is TGTGCCAGCAGCTTAGCCGGCGGAAGCTCCTATAATTCACCCCTCCACTTT. It translates to CASSLAGGSSYNSPLHF.

The chain combines TRBV14 with TRBJ1-1; D unclear. Germline CDR1 reads SGHDN; CDR2 reads FVKESK. Trimming shortened V by 1 base and J by 1 base, and 13 bases separated the two germline ends. This CDR3 has 16 residues. The CDR3 loop is CASSQVRHVGNTEAFF. The CDR3 DNA reads TGTGCCAGCAGCCAAGTTCGGCACGTCGGGAACACTGAAGCTTTCTTT.

The chain joins TRBV24-1 to TRBJ1-2, with 7 bases fitting TRBD1. V trimming: 10 bases; J trimming: 1 base; junction bases outside the gene matches: 5. Per germline, CDR1 KGHDR and CDR2 SFDVKD. The CDR3 is made up of 13 amino acids. The CDR3, as DNA: TGTGCCACAGGGGGCGAGAATAACTATGGCTACACCTTC. Encoded protein: CATGGENNYGYTF.

The genes are TRBV7-2 and TRBJ1-2, with a tentative D call TRBD1 (6 bases). Germline V CDR1 and CDR2: SGHTA, FQGNSA. The CDR3 runs to 15 residues. The germline V and J ends were trimmed by 1 base and 6 bases, with 15 bases remaining between them. The CDR3 loop reads CASSLESGVDHGYTF. CDR3 bases: TGTGCCAGCAGCTTAGAGTCAGGGGTAGATCATGGCTACACCTTC.

This chain joins TRBV9 and TRBJ1-1, with 9 bases fitting TRBD1. This CDR3 has 17 residues. J was trimmed by 4 bases and V by 0 bases; bases with no gene match: 10. Germline V CDR1 and CDR2: SGDLS, YYNGEE. In DNA form, the CDR3 reads TGTGCCAGCAGCGTAGAGGGACAGGGTGTGAGCGGCACTGAAGCTTTCTTT. Protein: CASSVEGQGVSGTEAFF.

The genes are TRBV4-2 and TRBJ2-5; TRBD2 agrees at 12 bases. CDR3 length: 16 amino acids. The ends lost 0 bases at V and 4 bases at J; junction bases unmatched: 3. Germline CDR1 LGHNA, CDR2 YNFKEQ. In DNA form, the CDR3 reads TGTGCCAGCAGCCAAGATCTAGCGGGGGGGGCAGAGACCCAGTACTTC. Translating gives CASSQDLAGGAETQYF.

This clone has only one observation. The chain carries TRBV27 and TRBJ1-5; 7 nucleotides line up with TRBD1. Trimming cost V 6 bases and J 6 bases; bases outside gene matches: 8. This CDR3 region has 14 residues. Germline CDR1 and CDR2: MNHEY and SMNVEV (reference sequence). The CDR3 spells CASSRRQGTQPQHF. CDR3 DNA: TGTGCCAGCAGCCGTAGACAGGGAACTCAGCCCCAGCATTTT.

The rearrangement links TRBV14 to TRBJ2-5; maybe TRBD2 (5 bases). The CDR3 runs to 14 residues. CDR1 is SGHDN and CDR2 is FVKESK in the germline V gene. V lost 7 bases and J lost 1, with 13 bases in between. The chain's CDR3 is CASKRAEVQETQYF. The CDR3 coding sequence is TGTGCCAGCAAGAGAGCGGAGGTCCAAGAGACCCAGTACTTC.

The chain carries TRBV3-1 (or the pseudogene TRBV3-2) and TRBJ2-7; 13 nucleotides line up with TRBD2. After removal of 1 base from V and 3 bases from J, the junction contained 6 bases not matched to a gene. This CDR3 has 17 amino acids. In germline, CDR1 is LGHDT, CDR2 YNNKEL (reference sequence). The chain's CDR3 is CASSQGTSGRTVYEQYF. CDR3 sequence (DNA): TGTGCCAGCAGCCAAGGGACTAGCGGGAGAACGGTCTACGAGCAGTACTTC.

CDR3 sequence (DNA): TGTGCCAGCAGCGTAGACAGGGCTCCGTCGGATGGCTACACCTTC. Amino acid sequence: CASSVDRAPSDGYTF. The V call is TRBV6-5, the J call TRBJ1-2; 7 bases align to TRBD1. CDR3 length: 15 amino acids. Per the germline V gene, CDR1 is MNHEY and CDR2 is SVGAGI. Trimming at V came to 6 bases and at J to 6 bases, leaving 13 bases not matched to a gene.

The chain recombines TRBV7-2 with TRBJ1-3; 7 bases align to TRBD1. Germline loops: CDR1 SGHTA, CDR2 FQGNSA. This CDR3 has 19 amino acids. Trimming took 5 bases from V and 6 from J; bases not matched to a gene: 22. In DNA form, the CDR3 reads TGTGCCAGCAGCCTTTATAGTGGTGCCAGACAGGGTTTGGCAAACACCATATATTTT. Amino acid sequence: CASSLYSGARQGLANTIYF.

The J gene is TRBJ1-5, the V gene TRBV7-2; D call uncertain. Trimming left V 0 bases short and J 5 bases short, with 2 bases between. The CDR3 runs to 12 residues. Germline V gives CDR1 SGHTA, CDR2 FQGNSA. CDR3 in DNA: TGTGCCAGCAGCTTAGCGGATCAGCCCCAGCATTTT. Translated: CASSLADQPQHF.

Worth noting for this clone: Other DNA sequences in this sample translate to the same CDR3. The chain has TRBV14 and TRBJ1-1; D unclear. The CDR3 runs to 12 residues. V was trimmed by 6 bases and J by 4 bases, leaving 9 bases between them. Per germline, CDR1 SGHDN and CDR2 FVKESK. Written as DNA, the CDR3 is TGTGCCAGCAGTCCTTGGGGCACTGAAGCTTTCTTT. Its translation: CASSPWGTEAFF.

In this sample, this clone turned up a few times. The chain has TRBV10-2 and TRBJ1-5, with unresolved D. V lost 5 bases and J 7 bases, leaving 9 bases between the germline ends. Germline V CDR1 and CDR2: WSHSY, SAAADI. The CDR3 is 12 amino acids. The CDR3 DNA reads as TGCGCCAGCAGTTTCCTCGGCCAGCCCCAGCATTTT. Its translation is CASSFLGQPQHF.

The V gene is TRBV7-8, the J gene TRBJ1-1; TRBD1 is a possible D gene (5 bases). The CDR3 length is 18 residues. Trimming cost V 0 bases and J 0 bases, with 17 bases left between them. The germline V gene encodes CDR1 SGHVS and CDR2 FQNEAQ. The CDR3 region has the DNA TGTGCCAGCAGCTTAGCGCCCTCGGGGCCGTTAATGAACACTGAAGCTTTCTTT. Translating it yields CASSLAPSGPLMNTEAFF. The full variable domain, rest sourced from reference TRBV7-8 and TRBJ1-1, is GAGVSQSPRYKVAKRGQDVALRCDPISGHVSLFWYQQALGQGPEFLTYFQNEAQLDKSGLPSDRFFAERPEGSVSTLKIQRTQQEDSAVYLCASSLAPSGPLMNTEAFFGQGTRLTVV.

The chain has TRBV7-2 and TRBJ2-1, with D unresolved. Germline loops: CDR1 SGHTA, CDR2 FQGNSA. This CDR3 contains 14 residues. V was pared by 8 bases and J by 4 bases, with 15 bases between. The chain's CDR3 is CASGPRSSYNEQFF. The CDR3 coding sequence is TGTGCCAGCGGCCCGAGGAGTTCTTACAATGAGCAGTTCTTC.